This T cell receptor (beta chain) was documented in a study of control samples from healthy donors and cancer patients. The CDR3 sequence is 12 residues long. Sequencing was performed with immunoSEQ multiplex PCR; in TCRdb, only in-frame clones are kept and a portion is missing. The profile shows around 150,000 clones, about 90% of them singletons. V is TRBV12-3 or TRBV12-4 and J is TRBJ1-1; D call uncertain. This receptor was taken from a young man in good health. Sample: blood. CDR3 amino acids: CAGGQANTEAFF. CDR3 sequence (DNA): TGTGCTGGAGGGCAGGCGAACACTGAAGCTTTCTTT.